These T cell receptor beta chains were read from a single sample in a study of blood T cell repertoires in COVID-19. TCRdb's table, derived via immunoSEQ multiplex PCR, lists solely in-frame clones and lacks some. The table includes about 160,000 clones, roughly 87% detected once. Sequenced sample: peripheral blood. These TCRs come from a woman aged 60-70 years who had recovered from COVID-19. Both conserved end residues are part of each CDR3. Fields, in order: J gene, clone size, D gene, V gene, CDR3 protein, CDR3 DNA. A D gene is named only where the DNA matches it firmly. The listing skips clone size in some rows; elsewhere it reads once, few, many or a size class.

TRBJ1-1	once	TRBD1	TRBV9	CASSKLTGSGTEAFF	TGTGCCAGCAGCAAATTGACAGGGTCGGGCACTGAAGCTTTCTTT
TRBJ1-1	.	.	TRBV5-1	CASSLSNLNTEAFF	TGCGCCAGCAGCTTGTCGAACCTAAACACTGAAGCTTTCTTT
TRBJ2-7	.	.	TRBV6-5	CASRLSFHEQYF	TGTGCCAGCAGACTATCTTTTCACGAGCAGTACTTC
TRBJ2-1	.	TRBD2	TRBV4-2	CASSQEGAAGGRNEQFF	TGTGCCAGCAGCCAAGAGGGGGCAGCGGGGGGGCGAAATGAGCAGTTCTTC
TRBJ2-7	.	TRBD1	TRBV9	CASSVVRTGNYEQYF	TGTGCCAGCAGCGTAGTTCGGACAGGGAACTACGAGCAGTACTTC
TRBJ1-6	.	TRBD1	TRBV5-4	CASSLEDRATSPLHF	TGTGCCAGCAGCTTGGAAGACAGGGCTACTTCACCCCTCCACTTT
TRBJ1-1	.	.	TRBV3-1/TRBV3-2	CASSQTGGGTEAFF	TGTGCCAGCAGCCAAACGGGGGGCGGCACTGAAGCTTTCTTT
TRBJ2-5	once	.	TRBV3-1/TRBV3-2	CASSQEYFVQGRETQYF	TGTGCCAGCAGCCAAGAGTATTTTGTTCAGGGTCGAGAGACCCAGTACTTC
TRBJ2-7	once	.	TRBV18	CASSPPDRTSYEQYF	TGTGCCAGCTCACCACCCGACAGAACCTCCTACGAGCAGTACTTC
TRBJ1-2	.	.	TRBV9	CASSVTTRQAGGYTF	TGTGCCAGCAGCGTAACCACAAGACAGGCTGGAGGCTACACCTTC
TRBJ2-5	.	TRBD1	TRBV24-1	CATSDLRTGSRETQYF	TGTGCCACCAGTGATCTCCGGACAGGGTCTCGTGAGACCCAGTACTTC
TRBJ1-2	.	TRBD1	TRBV13	CAFRQGHVYGYTF	TGTGCCTTCCGACAGGGGCACGTATATGGCTACACCTTC
TRBJ2-1	once	TRBD1	TRBV6-2/TRBV6-3	CASSYATTGLNEQFF	TGTGCCAGCAGTTACGCGACGACAGGGTTAAATGAGCAGTTCTTC